This TCR beta chain was sequenced for a study of OX40 agonist ivuxolimab in advanced cancers. Study-wide context: Ivuxolimab was a fully human IgG2 agonistic monoclonal antibody targeting the costimulatory receptor OX40 (CD134). Intravenous ivuxolimab was administered to patients every 2 weeks at six dose levels: 0.01, 0.1, 0.3, 1.5, 3 and 10 mg/kg. Of the approximately 50 dose-escalation patients, hepatocellular carcinoma was present in approximately 20, melanoma in roughly 15, renal cell carcinoma in 9 and head and neck cancer in 9. A male proportion of approximately 83% and a mean age of about 60 years, ranging from about 20 to 80, were recorded for the dose-escalation cohort. Patients were allowed to have had prior anti-PD-1, anti-PD-L1 or anti-CTLA-4 therapy, and approximately 40% of the dose-escalation patients had been treated with checkpoint inhibitors. Partial responses were achieved by three dose-escalation patients, of whom one had hepatocellular carcinoma and two had cutaneous melanoma. The purpose of peripheral TCRbeta sequencing was to test whether ivuxolimab changed TCR sequence diversity and led to clonal T-cell expansion. The paper reports the monotherapy dose-escalation portion (N of about 54 patients) of the phase I ivuxolimab trial. The paper's findings and limits, for the study overall: After ivuxolimab, more expanded clones were found on average in CD8+ T cells than in CD4+ T cells. The antigen specificity of the peripheral T cells that underwent clonal expansion was not determined. Low levels of normalized T-cell clonal expansion were also shown by some nonresponding patients. At doses of 0.1 to 3.0 mg/kg, clonal expansion of both CD4+ and CD8+ blood T cells was observed from baseline to week 6. Partial responders in the 0.1-3.0 mg/kg groups had among the lowest normalized peripheral clonal expansion, especially among CD8+ T cells.

Genomic DNA was extracted from sorted cells for sequencing of the TCRbeta CDR3 region. The immunoSEQ Assay was used for sequencing of TCRbeta CDR3 regions. This is the immuneACCESS table as TCRdb keeps it, with only in-frame sequences that have V and J called. A part of the clones is gone; compared with another copy, unresolved V genes explain less than half, and the rest is unexplained. The sample includes around 73,000 clones, with 85% to 90% observed a single time. The ten most abundant clones make up 0.4% to 0.55% of the sample. CDR1 and CDR2 (MNHNY, SVGAGI) derive from the germline V gene (reference sequence). V is cut by 7 bases and J by 0 bases, and the space between the germline ends is 9 bases. The CDR3 goes from the cysteine to the phenylalanine over 14 residues. Only the CDR3 DNA is retained, 42 bases long and in frame from the first base. The trial excluded patients who had a history of autoimmune disease or who were on systemic immunosuppression. In every dose cohort, peripheral blood was drawn for TCR sequencing at baseline, cycle 4 day 1, and cycle 7 day 1. The samples were taken from a phase I, first-in-human, multicenter, open-label dose-escalation trial of ivuxolimab. Adults with locally advanced or metastatic head and neck squamous cell, hepatocellular, melanoma or renal cell carcinoma were enrolled in the trial. CD4+ and CD8+ T cells were sorted separately from peripheral blood before TCR sequencing.

This clone was seen a single time. Which antigen it targets is not known. No quality values exist for individual bases; no much larger clone is one base distant. The chain is assembled from TRBV6-6 and TRBJ2-2; the D region may be TRBD1 or TRBD2, each matching 5 bases equally. The TCR comes from an adult with an advanced solid tumor such as melanoma, head and neck, liver or kidney cancer. The source material was CD4+ or CD8+ T cells sorted from blood, sampled in a trial of the OX40 agonist ivuxolimab. The bases are TGTGCCAGCAAAGGGACCGCGAACACCGGGGAGCTGTTTTTT. The encoded protein is CASKGTANTGELFF.